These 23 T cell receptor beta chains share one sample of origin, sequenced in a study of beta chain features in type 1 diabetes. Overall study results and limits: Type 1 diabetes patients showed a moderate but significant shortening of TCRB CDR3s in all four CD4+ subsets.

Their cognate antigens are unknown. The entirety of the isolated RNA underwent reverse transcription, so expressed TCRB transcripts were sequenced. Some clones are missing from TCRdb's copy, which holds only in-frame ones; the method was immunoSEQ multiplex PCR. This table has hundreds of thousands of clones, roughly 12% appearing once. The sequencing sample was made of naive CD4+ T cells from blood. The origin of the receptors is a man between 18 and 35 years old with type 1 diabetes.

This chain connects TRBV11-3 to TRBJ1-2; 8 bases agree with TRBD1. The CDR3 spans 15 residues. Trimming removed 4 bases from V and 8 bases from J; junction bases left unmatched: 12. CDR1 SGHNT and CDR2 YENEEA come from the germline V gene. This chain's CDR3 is CASSSWTGSLGGYTF. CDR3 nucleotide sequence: TGTGCCAGCAGCTCCTGGACAGGGAGTCTTGGAGGCTACACCTTC.

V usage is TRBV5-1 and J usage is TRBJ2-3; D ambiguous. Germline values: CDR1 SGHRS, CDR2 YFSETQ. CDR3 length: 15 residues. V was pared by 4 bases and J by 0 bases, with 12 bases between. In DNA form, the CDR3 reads TGCGCCAGCAGCCTGTCGGGCCGAAGCACAGATACGCAGTATTTT. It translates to CASSLSGRSTDTQYF.

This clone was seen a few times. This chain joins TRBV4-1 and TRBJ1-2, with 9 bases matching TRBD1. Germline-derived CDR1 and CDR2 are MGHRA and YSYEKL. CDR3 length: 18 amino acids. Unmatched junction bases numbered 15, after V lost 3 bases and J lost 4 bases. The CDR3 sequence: CASSHTLLGQGNSYGYTF. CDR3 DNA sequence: TGCGCCAGCAGCCACACACTCCTTGGACAGGGGAACTCCTATGGCTACACCTTC.

The CDR3 region is CASSLWTGGEAFF. DNA of the CDR3: TGTGCCAGCAGTCTCTGGACAGGGGGTGAAGCTTTCTTT. V gene TRBV27 combines with J gene TRBJ1-1; 10 positions match TRBD1. Germline V lookup: CDR1 MNHEY, CDR2 SMNVEV (reference sequence). Trimming at V came to 5 bases and at J to 7 bases, leaving 4 bases not matched to a gene. The CDR3 covers 13 residues.

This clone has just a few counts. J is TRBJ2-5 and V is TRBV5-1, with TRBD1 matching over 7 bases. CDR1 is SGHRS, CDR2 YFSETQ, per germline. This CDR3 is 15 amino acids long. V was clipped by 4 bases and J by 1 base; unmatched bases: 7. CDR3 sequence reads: CASSHGRGPQETQYF. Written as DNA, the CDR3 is TGCGCCAGCAGCCACGGAAGGGGGCCCCAAGAGACCCAGTACTTC.

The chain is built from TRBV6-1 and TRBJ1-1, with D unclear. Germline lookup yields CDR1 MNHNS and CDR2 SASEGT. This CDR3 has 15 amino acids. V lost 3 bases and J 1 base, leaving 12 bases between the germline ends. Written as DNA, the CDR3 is TGTGCCAGCAGTGATCTGTCCGGTCCGAACACTGAAGCTTTCTTT. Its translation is CASSDLSGPNTEAFF.

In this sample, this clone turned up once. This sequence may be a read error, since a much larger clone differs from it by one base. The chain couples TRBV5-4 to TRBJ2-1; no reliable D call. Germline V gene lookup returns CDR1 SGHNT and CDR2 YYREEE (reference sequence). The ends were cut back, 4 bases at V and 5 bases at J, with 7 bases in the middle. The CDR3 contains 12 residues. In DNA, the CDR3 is TGTGCCAGCAGCCCGGGCCACAATGAGCAGTTCTTC. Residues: CASSPGHNEQFF.

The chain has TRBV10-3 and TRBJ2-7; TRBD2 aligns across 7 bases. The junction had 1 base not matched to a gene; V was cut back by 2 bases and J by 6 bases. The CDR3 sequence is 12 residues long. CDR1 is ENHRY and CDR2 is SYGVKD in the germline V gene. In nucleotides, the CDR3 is TGTGCCATCAGTGAGGGGGAGGGCGAGCAGTACTTC. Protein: CAISEGEGEQYF.

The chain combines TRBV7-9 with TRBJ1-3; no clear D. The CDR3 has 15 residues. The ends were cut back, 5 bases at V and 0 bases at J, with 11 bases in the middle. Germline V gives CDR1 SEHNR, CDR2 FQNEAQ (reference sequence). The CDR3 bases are TGTGCCAGCAGCCCCGGGCTTCGCTCTGGAAACACCATATATTTT. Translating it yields CASSPGLRSGNTIYF.

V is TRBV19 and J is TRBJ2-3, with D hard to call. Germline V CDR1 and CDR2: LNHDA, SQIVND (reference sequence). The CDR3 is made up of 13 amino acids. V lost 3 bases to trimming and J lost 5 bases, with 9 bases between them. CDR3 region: CASSIPTRDTQYF. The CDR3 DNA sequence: TGTGCCAGTAGTATTCCGACTCGAGATACGCAGTATTTT.

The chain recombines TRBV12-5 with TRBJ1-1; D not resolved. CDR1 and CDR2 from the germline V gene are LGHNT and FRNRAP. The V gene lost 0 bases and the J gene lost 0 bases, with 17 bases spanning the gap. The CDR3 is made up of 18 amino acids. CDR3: CASGLVLGSGYMNTEAFF. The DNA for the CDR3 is TGTGCTAGTGGTTTGGTACTCGGATCGGGGTACATGAACACTGAAGCTTTCTTT. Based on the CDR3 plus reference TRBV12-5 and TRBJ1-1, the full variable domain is DARVTQTPRHKVTEMGQEVTMRCQPILGHNTVFWYRQTMMQGLELLAYFRNRAPLDDSGMPKDRFSAEMPDATLATLKIQPSEPRDSAVYFCASGLVLGSGYMNTEAFFGQGTRLTVV.

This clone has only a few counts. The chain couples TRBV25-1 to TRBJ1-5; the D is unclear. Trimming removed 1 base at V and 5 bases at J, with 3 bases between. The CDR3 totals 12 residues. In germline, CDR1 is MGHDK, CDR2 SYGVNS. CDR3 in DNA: TGTGCCAGCAGTGAATCTGATCAGCCCCAGCATTTT. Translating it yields CASSESDQPQHF.

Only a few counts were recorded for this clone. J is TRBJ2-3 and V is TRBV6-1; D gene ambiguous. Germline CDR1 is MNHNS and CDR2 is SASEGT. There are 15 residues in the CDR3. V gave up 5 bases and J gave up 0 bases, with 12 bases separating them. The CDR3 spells CASSPRMQSTDTQYF. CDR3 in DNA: TGTGCCAGCAGTCCCAGGATGCAAAGCACAGATACGCAGTATTTT.

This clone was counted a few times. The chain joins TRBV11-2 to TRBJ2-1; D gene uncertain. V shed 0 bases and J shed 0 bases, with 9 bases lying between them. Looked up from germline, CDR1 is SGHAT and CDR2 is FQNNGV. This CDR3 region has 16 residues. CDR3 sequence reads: CASSLDPGSSYNEQFF. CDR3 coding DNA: TGTGCCAGCAGCTTAGACCCCGGAAGCTCCTACAATGAGCAGTTCTTC.

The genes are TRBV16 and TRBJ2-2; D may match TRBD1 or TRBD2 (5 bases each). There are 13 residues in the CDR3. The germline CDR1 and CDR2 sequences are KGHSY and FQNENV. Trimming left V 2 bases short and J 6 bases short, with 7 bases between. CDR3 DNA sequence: TGTGCCAGCAGCCAAGTGGGGGCCGGGGAGCTGTTTTTT. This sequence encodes CASSQVGAGELFF. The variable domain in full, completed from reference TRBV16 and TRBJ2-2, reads GEEVAQTPKHLVRGEGQKAKLYCAPIKGHSYVFWYQQVLKNEFKFLISFQNENVFDETGMPKERFSAKCLPNSPCSLEIQATKLEDSAVYFCASSQVGAGELFFGEGSRLTVL.

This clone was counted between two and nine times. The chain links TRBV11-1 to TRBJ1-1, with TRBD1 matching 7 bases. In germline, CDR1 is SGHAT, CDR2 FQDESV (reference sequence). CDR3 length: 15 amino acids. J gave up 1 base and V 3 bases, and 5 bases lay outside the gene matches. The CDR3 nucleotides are TGTGCCAGCAGCTTGGCGGGGACAGCGAACACTGAAGCTTTCTTT. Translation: CASSLAGTANTEAFF. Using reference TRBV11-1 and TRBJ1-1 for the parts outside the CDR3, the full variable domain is EAEVAQSPRYKITEKSQAVAFWCDPISGHATLYWYRQILGQGPELLVQFQDESVVDDSQLPKDRFSAERLKGVDSTLKIQPAELGDSAMYLCASSLAGTANTEAFFGQGTRLTVV.

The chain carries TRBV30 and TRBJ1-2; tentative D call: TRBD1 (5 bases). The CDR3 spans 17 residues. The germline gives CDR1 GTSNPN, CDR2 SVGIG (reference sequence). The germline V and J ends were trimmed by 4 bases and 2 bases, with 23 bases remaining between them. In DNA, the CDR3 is TGTGCCTGGACCGTCCCGGGGACCAAGCCCGGCAACTATGGCTACACCTTC. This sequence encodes CAWTVPGTKPGNYGYTF.

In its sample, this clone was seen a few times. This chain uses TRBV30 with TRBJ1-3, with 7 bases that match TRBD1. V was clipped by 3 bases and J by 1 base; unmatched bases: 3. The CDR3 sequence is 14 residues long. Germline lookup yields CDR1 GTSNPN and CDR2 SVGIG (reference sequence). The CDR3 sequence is CAWREGASGNTIYF. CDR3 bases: TGTGCCTGGAGAGAGGGGGCATCTGGAAACACCATATATTTT.

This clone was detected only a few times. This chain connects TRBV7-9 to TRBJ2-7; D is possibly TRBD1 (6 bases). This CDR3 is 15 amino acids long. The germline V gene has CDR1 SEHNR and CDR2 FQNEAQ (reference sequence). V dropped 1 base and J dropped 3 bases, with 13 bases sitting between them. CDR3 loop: CASSLGATGNYEQYF. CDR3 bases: TGTGCCAGCAGCTTAGGGGCCACAGGGAACTACGAGCAGTACTTC.

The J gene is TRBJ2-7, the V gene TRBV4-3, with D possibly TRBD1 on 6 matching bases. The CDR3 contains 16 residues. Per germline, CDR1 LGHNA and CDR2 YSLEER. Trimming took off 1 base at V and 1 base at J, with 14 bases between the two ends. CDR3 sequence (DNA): TGCGCCAGCAGCCAAGCCCCAGGACAGCGATCCTACGAGCAGTACTTC. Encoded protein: CASSQAPGQRSYEQYF.

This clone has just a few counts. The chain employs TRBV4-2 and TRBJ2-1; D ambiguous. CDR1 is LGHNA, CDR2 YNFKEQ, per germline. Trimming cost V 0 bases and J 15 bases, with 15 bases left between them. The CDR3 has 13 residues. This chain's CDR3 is CASSQESNVPRFF. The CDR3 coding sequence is TGTGCCAGCAGCCAAGAAAGTAATGTACCGCGGTTCTTC.

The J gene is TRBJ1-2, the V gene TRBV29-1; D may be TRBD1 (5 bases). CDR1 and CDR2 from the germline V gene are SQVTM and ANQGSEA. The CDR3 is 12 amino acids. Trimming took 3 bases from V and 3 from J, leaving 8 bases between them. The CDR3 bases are TGCAGCGTTGATAAAGGGGACTATGGCTACACCTTC. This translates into CSVDKGDYGYTF.

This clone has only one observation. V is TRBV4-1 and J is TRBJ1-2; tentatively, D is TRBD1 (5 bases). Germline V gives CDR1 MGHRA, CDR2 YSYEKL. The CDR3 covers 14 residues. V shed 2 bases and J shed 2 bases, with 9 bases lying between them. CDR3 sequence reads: CASSQQRGNYGYTF. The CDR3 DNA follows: TGCGCCAGCAGCCAACAGAGGGGCAACTATGGCTACACCTTC.